A selection of T cell receptor beta chains follows, all from one sample in a study of shared clonotypes between healthy human individuals. Assay: immunoSEQ multiplex PCR; the TCRdb copy retains only in-frame clones and omits some. The sample includes approximately 640,000 clones, roughly 70% seen only once; the top ten take about 2%. Input material: memory CD4+ T cells sorted from blood. The receptors were gathered from a woman aged 25 to 45 in good health. Each CDR3 is given with its conserved first and last residue. The D gene is left open where the match is weak. Size is stated for part of the rows, as once, few or many counts, or as a class when the clone is expanded.

j_call d_call clone_size v_call cdr3_aa cdr3_nt
TRBJ2-7 - - TRBV10-3 CAISASNGYEQYF TGTGCCATCAGTGCATCAAATGGCTACGAGCAGTACTTC
TRBJ2-6 TRBD2 once TRBV11-2 CASSLPQWGGSGANVLTF TGTGCCAGCAGCTTACCACAGTGGGGGGGCTCTGGGGCCAACGTCCTGACTTTC
TRBJ1-5 TRBD1 - TRBV5-5 CASRKTGSNQPQHF TGTGCCAGCAGGAAGACAGGGAGCAATCAGCCCCAGCATTTT
TRBJ2-7 TRBD2 - TRBV6-4 CAGPGRGYEQYF TGTGCCGGCCCTGGGAGGGGCTACGAGCAGTACTTC
TRBJ1-1 - - TRBV7-9 CASSIVMNTEAFF TGTGCCAGCAGCATCGTCATGAACACTGAAGCTTTCTTT
TRBJ2-7 - - TRBV19 CASSPGRRGSSYEQYF TGTGCCAGTAGTCCGGGCCGCCGAGGGAGCTCCTACGAGCAGTACTTC
TRBJ2-5 - few TRBV5-1 CASRLGTEETQYF TGCGCCAGCAGGTTAGGGACCGAAGAGACCCAGTACTTC
TRBJ2-7 TRBD1 - TRBV6-5 CASSSKGTAYEQYF TGTGCCAGCAGTTCAAAAGGGACAGCCTACGAGCAGTACTTC
TRBJ2-5 - - TRBV6-5 CASGPLALQETQYF TGTGCCAGCGGCCCCCTAGCCCTCCAAGAGACCCAGTACTTC
TRBJ1-5 - many TRBV28 CASTSGGGQWASNQPQHF TGTGCCAGCACCTCCGGAGGGGGGCAGTGGGCTAGCAATCAGCCCCAGCATTTT
TRBJ1-1 - few TRBV6-4 CASSNGGLGEAFF TGTGCCAGCTCAAATGGGGGTCTGGGTGAAGCTTTCTTT
TRBJ2-7 TRBD2 - TRBV27 CASTLPDGRAYEQYF TGTGCCAGCACCCTACCTGACGGGAGGGCCTACGAGCAGTACTTC
TRBJ2-2 TRBD2 - TRBV29-1 CSVVPGGRTYTGELFF TGCAGCGTTGTCCCTGGCGGGAGAACTTACACCGGGGAGCTGTTTTTT
TRBJ2-2 - once TRBV5-6 CASSLKVSSDRTGELFF TGTGCCAGCAGCTTGAAGGTGTCTAGCGATAGGACCGGGGAGCTGTTTTTT
TRBJ2-5 TRBD2 - TRBV4-1 CASSPQVQLAGEETQYF TGCGCCAGCAGCCCACAGGTTCAGCTAGCGGGAGAAGAGACCCAGTACTTC
TRBJ2-1 TRBD2 - TRBV6-6 CASSLSGSGNNEQFF TGTGCCAGCAGTCTTAGCGGGAGTGGGAACAATGAGCAGTTCTTC
TRBJ2-1 TRBD2 - TRBV28 CASRTTLMLAGDNEQFF TGTGCCAGCAGGACGACGCTCATGCTAGCGGGAGACAATGAGCAGTTCTTC
TRBJ1-5 - - TRBV19 CASTSGGRGNQPQHF TGTGCCAGTACATCGGGGGGGAGGGGTAATCAGCCCCAGCATTTT
TRBJ2-7 TRBD2 - TRBV28 CASSFGSGRFLYEQYF TGTGCCAGCAGTTTCGGTAGCGGGAGGTTTTTATACGAGCAGTACTTC
TRBJ2-1 TRBD1 - TRBV30 CAWGTGIGNEQFF TGTGCCTGGGGGACAGGGATTGGCAATGAGCAGTTCTTC
TRBJ1-3 - few TRBV29-1 CSVKRGSGNTIYF TGCAGCGTTAAAAGGGGTTCTGGAAACACCATATATTTT
TRBJ2-7 - few TRBV5-5 CASSLAGEYEQYF TGTGCCAGCAGCTTGGCAGGGGAATACGAGCAGTACTTC
TRBJ2-7 - - TRBV19 CASSIDRPPYEQYF TGTGCCAGTAGTATAGACAGGCCACCCTACGAGCAGTACTTC
TRBJ1-1 - - TRBV28 CASRQNNREAFF TGTGCCAGCAGGCAGAACAACAGAGAAGCTTTCTTT
TRBJ2-3 - - TRBV7-3 CASSLTSSSTDTQYF TGTGCCAGCAGCTTAACGTCCAGCAGCACAGATACGCAGTATTTT
TRBJ2-7 TRBD2 - TRBV7-9 CASSHGTSGSPEYF TGTGCCAGCAGCCACGGGACTAGCGGGAGCCCAGAGTACTTC
TRBJ1-5 - - TRBV5-4 CASSTRPTQPQHF TGTGCCAGCAGCACTAGACCCACTCAGCCCCAGCATTTT
TRBJ1-2 - - TRBV1 CTSSQALTGRQDYGYTF TGCACCAGCAGCCAAGCTCTTACAGGGCGACAGGACTATGGCTACACCTTC
TRBJ2-7 TRBD1 - TRBV15 CATSRGSGQGQYEQYF TGTGCCACCAGCAGAGGGTCAGGACAGGGTCAGTACGAGCAGTACTTC
TRBJ2-1 - - TRBV11-2 CASSPPADNYNEQFF TGTGCCAGCAGCCCTCCAGCGGATAATTACAATGAGCAGTTCTTC
TRBJ1-3 - - TRBV18 CASSPRPTGNTIYF TGTGCCAGCTCACCACGTCCCACTGGAAACACCATATATTTT
TRBJ2-4 - - TRBV9 CASSVESYVAKNIQYF TGTGCCAGCAGCGTAGAGTCGTATGTAGCCAAAAACATTCAGTACTTC
TRBJ2-1 - - TRBV5-1 CASSVAGRGPYNEQFF TGCGCCAGCAGCGTCGCGGGGCGGGGGCCCTACAATGAGCAGTTCTTC
TRBJ2-1 TRBD2 - TRBV7-9 CASSLTSGSNEQFF TGTGCCAGCAGCTTAACTAGCGGGAGTAATGAGCAGTTCTTC
TRBJ2-7 TRBD1 - TRBV6-1 CASTLRDRASYEQYF TGTGCCAGCACCCTCCGGGACAGGGCCTCCTACGAGCAGTACTTC
TRBJ2-6 - - TRBV5-1 CASSFQSSGANVLTF TGCGCCAGCAGCTTCCAAAGCTCTGGGGCCAACGTCCTGACTTTC
TRBJ2-3 TRBD2 many TRBV30 CAWSALAGVRDTQYF TGTGCCTGGAGTGCACTAGCGGGAGTTCGAGATACGCAGTATTTT
TRBJ2-5 TRBD2 - TRBV25-1 CASSETSGKETQYF TGTGCCAGCAGCGAGACTAGCGGAAAAGAGACCCAGTACTTC
TRBJ1-5 TRBD1 few TRBV5-1 CASSFWTGANQPQHF TGCGCCAGCAGCTTCTGGACAGGGGCGAATCAGCCCCAGCATTTT
TRBJ2-5 - few TRBV7-2 CASSFSGEPQETQYF TGTGCCAGCAGCTTTTCCGGGGAGCCCCAAGAGACCCAGTACTTC
TRBJ2-7 - few TRBV23-1 CASRPGFSYEQYF TGCGCCAGCAGACCGGGGTTCTCCTACGAGCAGTACTTC
TRBJ1-5 - - TRBV5-4 CASSLGGARQPQHF TGTGCCAGCAGCTTGGGGGGGGCGCGACAGCCCCAGCATTTT
TRBJ1-1 - few TRBV6-5 CASSQFSGNTEAFF TGTGCCAGCAGTCAGTTTAGCGGGAACACTGAAGCTTTCTTT
TRBJ2-5 TRBD2 - TRBV5-1 CASSLVPSGTDWGGTQYF TGCGCCAGCAGCTTGGTGCCTAGCGGGACCGATTGGGGAGGGACCCAGTACTTC
TRBJ2-1 - - TRBV7-9 CASSPSQGFRFNEQFF TGTGCCAGCAGCCCCTCCCAAGGGTTCCGGTTCAATGAGCAGTTCTTC
TRBJ2-7 - - TRBV18 CASSPEYEQYF TGTGCCAGCTCACCAGAGTACGAGCAGTACTTC
TRBJ2-1 TRBD2 - TRBV28 CASRLAGGVEQFF TGTGCCAGCAGACTAGCGGGAGGTGTTGAGCAGTTCTTC
TRBJ2-2 TRBD1 - TRBV5-4 CASSLVQGANTGELFF TGTGCCAGCAGCTTGGTCCAGGGGGCGAACACCGGGGAGCTGTTTTTT